Listed below are T cell receptor beta chains from one sample, sequenced in a study of Ad26.COV2.S vaccination and SARS-CoV-2 variants. Libraries were prepared by immunoSEQ multiplex PCR; TCRdb keeps only in-frame clonotypes and omits some of them. This sample has fewer than 500,000 clones, with 89% found just once. The starting material was peripheral blood, obtained in a trial of Ad26.COV2.S vaccine versus placebo. All receptors derive from a person between 18 and 65 years old who received the Ad26.COV2.S COVID-19 vaccine or a placebo. Both conserved end residues are part of each CDR3. The D gene is left open where the match is weak. Expanded clones are given a class, and other clones once, few, many or no size at all.

V	D	J	size	DNA	CDR3
TRBV18	NA	TRBJ1-1	NA	TGTGCCAGCTCCGACTCATGGGGTGCGGGCACTGAAGCTTTCTTT	CASSDSWGAGTEAFF
TRBV11-3	NA	TRBJ2-1	NA	TGTGCCAGCAGCTTAGGGGAATCGACCAATGAGCAGTTCTTC	CASSLGESTNEQFF
TRBV2	TRBD2	TRBJ2-7	NA	TGTGCCAGCAAACGGGAGGGGCGCGAGCAGTACTTC	CASKREGREQYF
TRBV6-6	NA	TRBJ2-4	NA	TGTGCCAGCAGGGACCCTGGACGGCCGGGGGAAAACATTCAGTACTTC	CASRDPGRPGENIQYF
TRBV2	NA	TRBJ2-7	NA	TGTGCCAGCAAGGGACTCATCTACTCCTACGAGCAGTACTTC	CASKGLIYSYEQYF
TRBV18	NA	TRBJ1-5	NA	TGTGCCAGCTCACCCCCGAATAATCAGCCCCAGCATTTT	CASSPPNNQPQHF
TRBV5-1	NA	TRBJ1-3	NA	TGCGCCAGTCAGGGGACGGGAAACACCATATATTTT	CASQGTGNTIYF
TRBV5-4	TRBD1	TRBJ2-5	NA	TGTGCCAGCAGCTTTGGGACAGGGGTAAGGGGAGAGACCCAGTACTTC	CASSFGTGVRGETQYF
TRBV2	TRBD1	TRBJ1-2	NA	TGTGCCAGCAGCGGGGGACAGGGCCAAGGCTACACCTTC	CASSGGQGQGYTF
TRBV18	NA	TRBJ2-5	NA	TGTGCCAGCTCACCACCGGGCTTGCGGGAAGAGACCCAGTACTTC	CASSPPGLREETQYF
TRBV10-3	NA	TRBJ2-7	NA	TGTGCCATCAGTGAGGTCCGGGACAAGGGTTCCTACGAGCAGTACTTC	CAISEVRDKGSYEQYF
TRBV19	NA	TRBJ2-7	once	TGTGCCAGTAGTATAGACTCACCGGGGTCTTCCTACGAGCAGTACTTC	CASSIDSPGSSYEQYF
TRBV5-1	NA	TRBJ1-1	NA	TGCGCCAGCAGCTTCCAACCGGACGGGTTGAACACTGAAGCTTTCTTT	CASSFQPDGLNTEAFF
TRBV19	TRBD1	TRBJ2-2	NA	TGTGCCAGTACCCCCCCGTTGGGACAGGGCCCCGGGGAGCTGTTTTTT	CASTPPLGQGPGELFF
TRBV4-1	TRBD2	TRBJ2-2	NA	TGCGCCAGCAGCCAAGATATTGGGCTAGCGGGGGCAATCGGGGAGCTGTTTTTT	CASSQDIGLAGAIGELFF
TRBV4-3	NA	TRBJ1-3	NA	TGCGCCAGCAGCCAATCCCCCCTCGGGACTGGAAACACCATATATTTT	CASSQSPLGTGNTIYF
TRBV10-3	NA	TRBJ2-3	NA	TGTGCCATCAGTGACTACAGCCGCACAGATACGCAGTATTTT	CAISDYSRTDTQYF
TRBV3-1/TRBV3-2	TRBD2	TRBJ2-2	NA	TGTGCCAGCAGCCAAGGGACTAGCGGGCACATAAGGCACACCGGGGAGCTGTTTTTT	CASSQGTSGHIRHTGELFF
TRBV11-2	TRBD2	TRBJ2-1	NA	TGTGCCAGCAGCTTATCAATTAGCGGGAGTAACAATGAGCAGTTCTTC	CASSLSISGSNNEQFF
TRBV15	NA	TRBJ2-5	NA	TGTGCCACTAGCCGAGGGTTCGGGACCCAGTACTTC	CATSRGFGTQYF
TRBV6-5	NA	TRBJ1-6	NA	TGTGCCAGCAGTTCCGACATAATTTCACCCCTCCACTTT	CASSSDIISPLHF
TRBV7-9	NA	TRBJ2-1	few	TGTGCCAGCAGCTTAGCGAAGCAGGGGATCGGATACAATGAGCAGTTCTTC	CASSLAKQGIGYNEQFF
TRBV18	TRBD1	TRBJ1-5	NA	TGTGCCAGCTCACCACAGGGGGCCGATCAGCCCCAGCATTTT	CASSPQGADQPQHF
TRBV6-5	NA	TRBJ1-3	NA	TGTGCCAGCAGTTACTCTGGGCACTCTGGAAACACCATATATTTT	CASSYSGHSGNTIYF
TRBV6-5	NA	TRBJ1-5	NA	TGTGCCAGCGGCCCAGGTGAGGGAGTGGAGCCCCAGCATTTT	CASGPGEGVEPQHF
TRBV7-8	NA	TRBJ1-3	few	TGTGCCAGCAGCCCCGCAGGGGCGGGAAACACCATATATTTT	CASSPAGAGNTIYF
TRBV19	NA	TRBJ1-4	NA	TGTGCCACCTCCCCGACAGTCGGCGGAAAACTGTTTTTT	CATSPTVGGKLFF
TRBV11-2	NA	TRBJ1-4	NA	TGTGCCAGCAGAACCGGGGCTGTTAATGAAAAACTGTTTTTT	CASRTGAVNEKLFF
TRBV29-1	NA	TRBJ1-5	NA	TGCAGCGTTATACCCACGGGTGGTCAGCCCCAGCATTTT	CSVIPTGGQPQHF
TRBV5-1	NA	TRBJ1-3	NA	TGCGCCAGCAGCTTGTTTGGCGGCCAGAACACCATATATTTT	CASSLFGGQNTIYF
TRBV5-4	TRBD1	TRBJ1-3	NA	TGTGCCAGCAGCGACCTACAGGGGGGAGGTGGAAACACCATATATTTT	CASSDLQGGGGNTIYF
TRBV2	NA	TRBJ1-1	once	TGTGCCAGCACAACTAGATCTGAAGCTTTCTTT	CASTTRSEAFF
TRBV7-9	TRBD1	TRBJ1-3	NA	TGTGCCAGCCGACCGGGACAGGGGGCGTCCGGAAACACCATATATTTT	CASRPGQGASGNTIYF
TRBV19	NA	TRBJ2-1	NA	TGTGCCAGTAGTCTCAGCGTAGGGACCTACAATGAGCAGTTCTTC	CASSLSVGTYNEQFF
TRBV6-5	NA	TRBJ2-5	NA	TGTGCCAGCAGTTACTCGAGATGGACTCCCTTAGAGACCCAGTACTTC	CASSYSRWTPLETQYF
TRBV6-5	TRBD1	TRBJ2-2	NA	TGTGCCAGCGACAGACAGGGGTCCACCGGGGAGCTGTTTTTT	CASDRQGSTGELFF
TRBV9	NA	TRBJ1-2	NA	TGTGCCAGCAGCGGACCAGGTTATGGCTACACCTTC	CASSGPGYGYTF
TRBV20-1	NA	TRBJ2-1	NA	TGCAGTGCTAGTGTGGGGGATTGGCTTCCCCGCCAGTTCTTC	CSASVGDWLPRQFF
TRBV5-4	TRBD1	TRBJ1-1	NA	TGTGCCAGCAACTCCCGGGGTAGGGGGCAAACTGAAGCTTTCTTT	CASNSRGRGQTEAFF
TRBV27	TRBD2	TRBJ2-1	NA	TGTGCCAGCAGTTTCCGAACTAGCGGGTCAAATTACAATGAGCAGTTCTTC	CASSFRTSGSNYNEQFF
TRBV24-1	TRBD1	TRBJ2-1	NA	TGTGCCACCAGTGATCAGGGGACAGATAGCAATGAGCAGTTCTTC	CATSDQGTDSNEQFF
TRBV6-1	NA	TRBJ1-5	NA	TGTGCCAGCAGTGGGGAGAGGAGGTTTGCCCCCCGGCCCCAGCATTTT	CASSGERRFAPRPQHF